The clone carrying this TCR beta chain was detected only a few times. The target antigen is unknown. These data are taken from a study of T cells in Graves' hyperthyroidism and ophthalmopathy. Template material for amplifying TCR beta CDR3 regions consisted of RNA transcripts. The TCR CDR3 was amplified in a first-round RT-PCR using the HTBI primer set. TCRdb re-derived calls from the multiplex PCR reads in MiXCR, one entry per CDR3 protein. The repertoire holds about 350,000 distinct CDR3 sequences, approximately 14% seen once, with almost 35% in the top ten. Findings of the study overall: The blood repertoire included most of the expanded thyroid clonotypes above 0.001. A 13 V-J model separated ophthalmopathy from stable hyperthyroidism.

The CDR3 consists of 15 residues. Germline assignment: CDR1 LGHDT and CDR2 YNNKEL (reference sequence). V lost 4 bases, J lost 7 bases, and 16 bases lay in between. The source material was blood. This TCR was recovered from a woman between 40 and 50 years old with Graves' ophthalmopathy. The chain combines TRBV3-1 with TRBJ1-4; D perhaps matches TRBD1 (6 bases). This CDR3 reads CASSPGGRGGEKLFF. The CDR3 nucleotides are TGTGCCAGCAGCCCCGGAGGCAGGGGTGGTGAAAAACTGTTTTTT.